Reported below is one T cell receptor beta chain. Many counts were recorded for this clonotype. Its antigen specificity is not known. Nothing much larger sits one base from this clone, and base qualities are not available. The library came from PCR. The reads were generated on an Illumina HiSeq 2500. To normalize quantification of the TCRbeta repertoire, the TCR libraries were built with molecular barcoding that relied on unique molecular identifiers. The public reads were reanalyzed by TCRdb: fastp trimming at Q25, MiXCR alignment, in-frame beta chains only. Each entry is one CDR3 protein sequence, shown with its most common DNA and genes. A total of 250,000 to 300,000 distinct CDR3 sequences appear in this sample, over 9% of them only once. Roughly 7.1% of the sample is taken by the ten largest. The sample's treatment or condition label is to be understood as: allogeneic hematopoietic cell transplantation with graft depleted of TCRalphabeta T cells and CD19 B cells. The transplant recipients were children given TCRalphabeta/CD19-depleted allogeneic hematopoietic cell grafts.

This sample is part of a study of T-cell reconstitution after alpha-beta-depleted transplantation in children (TCRdb year 2016). About the full investigation: The study quantitatively tracked T-cell immune reconstitution after TCRalphabeta/CD19-depleted allogeneic hematopoietic cell transplantation in children using TCR repertoire profiling. Broad study findings and their caveats: Over the following months the frequencies of hyperexpanded clones went down, and after one year T-cell counts and TCRbeta diversity were mostly credited to newly produced T cells. Apparently early alphabetaT-cell count recovery about two months after transplant reportedly relied on only several hundred rapidly expanded clones derived from non-depleted graft cells. In some patients, the high TCRbeta diversity seen at day 60 was put down to recipient T cells and intrathymic progenitors that had survived conditioning.

The germline V gene provides CDR1 SGHDN and CDR2 FVKESK. V loses 0 bases of germline sequence and J loses 1 base, and the interval between the two ends is 11 bases. Including cysteine and phenylalanine, the CDR3 has 16 amino acids. Kept here is only the CDR3 DNA, which spans 48 bases and is read in frame from base 1. This receptor was taken from a boy in the first two years of life with acute myeloid leukemia, due to receive a stem cell transplant. Sequences were derived from PBMCs, sampled before TCRalphabeta/CD19-depleted stem cell transplant. This sequence uses TRBV14 and TRBJ2-3; the D segment could be TRBD1, given 6 matching bases. The nucleotide sequence is given as TGTGCCAGCAGCCAAGATAGGCAGGGGTGCACAGATACGCAGTATTTT. Translated, it reads CASSQDRQGCTDTQYF.